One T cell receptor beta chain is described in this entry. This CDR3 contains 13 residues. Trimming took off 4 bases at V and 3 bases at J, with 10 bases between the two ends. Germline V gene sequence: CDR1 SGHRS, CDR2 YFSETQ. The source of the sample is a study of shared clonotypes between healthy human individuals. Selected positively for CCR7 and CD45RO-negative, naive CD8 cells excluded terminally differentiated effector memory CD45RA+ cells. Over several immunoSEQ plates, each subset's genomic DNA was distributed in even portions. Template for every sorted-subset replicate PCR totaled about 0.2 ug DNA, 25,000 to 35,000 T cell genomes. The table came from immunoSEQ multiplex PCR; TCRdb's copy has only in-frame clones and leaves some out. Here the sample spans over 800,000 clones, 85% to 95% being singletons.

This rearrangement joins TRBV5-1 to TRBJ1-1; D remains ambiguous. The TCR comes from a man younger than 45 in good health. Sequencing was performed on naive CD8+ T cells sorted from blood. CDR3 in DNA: TGCGCCAGCAGCCCACGTGGGGACACTGAAGCTTTCTTT. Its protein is CASSPRGDTEAFF.